In its sample, the clone carrying this T cell receptor beta chain was seen a few times. What it binds is not known. The sample is drawn from a study of T cell repertoires in cytomegalovirus infection. Study as a whole: Evidence of both CMV infection and a matching HLA type came from public TCR beta signatures. Regarding the study as a whole: Within the response measured ex vivo, HLA-C-restricted CMV-specific TCR beta clonotypes were dominant. Frequencies of public TCR beta families were cumulated, and this identified carriers of CMV plus the relevant HLA.

The germline gives CDR1 SGHDN, CDR2 FVKESK. The germline V and J ends were trimmed by 4 bases and 0 bases, with 15 bases remaining between them. The CDR3 contains 16 residues. TCRdb used MiXCR to reprocess the reads, holding one entry per CDR3 protein. The repertoire holds around 270,000 distinct CDR3 sequences, with roughly 10% as singletons. The chain couples TRBV14 to TRBJ1-1; D gene uncertain. The TCR originated in a human donor in good health (CMV status not recorded). Some clones in this sample may be carry-over from other donors' samples. The specimen was PBMCs. Here the CDR3 DNA reads TGTGCCAGCAGCCTGCACCTGAACCCTTTGAACACTGAAGCTTTCTTT. Encoded protein: CASSLHLNPLNTEAFF.